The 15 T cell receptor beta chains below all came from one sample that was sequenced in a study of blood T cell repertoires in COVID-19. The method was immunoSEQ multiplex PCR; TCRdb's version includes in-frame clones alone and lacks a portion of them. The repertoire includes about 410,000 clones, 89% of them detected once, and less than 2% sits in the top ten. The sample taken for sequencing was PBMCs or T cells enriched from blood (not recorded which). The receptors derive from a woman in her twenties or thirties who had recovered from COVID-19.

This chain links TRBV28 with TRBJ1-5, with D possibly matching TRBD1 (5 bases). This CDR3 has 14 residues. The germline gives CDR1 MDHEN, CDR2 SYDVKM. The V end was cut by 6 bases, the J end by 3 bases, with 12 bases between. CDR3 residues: CASSTGHLNQPQHF. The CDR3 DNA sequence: TGTGCCAGCAGCACAGGACATCTCAATCAGCCCCAGCATTTT.

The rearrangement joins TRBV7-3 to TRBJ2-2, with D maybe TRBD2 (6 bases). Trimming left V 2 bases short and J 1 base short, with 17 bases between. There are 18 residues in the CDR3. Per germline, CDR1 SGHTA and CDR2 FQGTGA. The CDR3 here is CASSLWPGGTVNTGELFF. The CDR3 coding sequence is TGTGCCAGCAGCTTATGGCCCGGCGGGACTGTGAACACCGGGGAGCTGTTTTTT.

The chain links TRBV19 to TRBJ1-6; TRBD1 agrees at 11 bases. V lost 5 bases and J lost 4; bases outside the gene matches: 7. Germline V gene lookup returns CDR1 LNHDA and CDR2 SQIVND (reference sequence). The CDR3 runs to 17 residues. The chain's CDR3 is CASSVRTGGRYNSPLHF. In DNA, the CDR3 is TGTGCCAGTAGTGTCCGGACAGGGGGCCGGTATAATTCACCCCTCCACTTT.

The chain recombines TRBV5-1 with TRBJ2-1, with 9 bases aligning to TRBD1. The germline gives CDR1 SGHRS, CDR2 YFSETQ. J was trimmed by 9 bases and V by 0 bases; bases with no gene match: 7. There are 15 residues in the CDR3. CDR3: CASSLGGTGFGEQFF. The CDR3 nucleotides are TGCGCCAGCAGCTTGGGGGGGACAGGGTTTGGTGAGCAGTTCTTC.

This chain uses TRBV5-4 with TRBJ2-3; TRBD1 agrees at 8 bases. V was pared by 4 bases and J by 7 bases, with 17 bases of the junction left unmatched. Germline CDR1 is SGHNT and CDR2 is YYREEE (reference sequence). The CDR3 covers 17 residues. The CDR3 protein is CASSPGGPGTVRNTQYF. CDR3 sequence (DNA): TGTGCCAGCAGCCCAGGGGGCCCCGGGACCGTACGAAATACGCAGTATTTT.

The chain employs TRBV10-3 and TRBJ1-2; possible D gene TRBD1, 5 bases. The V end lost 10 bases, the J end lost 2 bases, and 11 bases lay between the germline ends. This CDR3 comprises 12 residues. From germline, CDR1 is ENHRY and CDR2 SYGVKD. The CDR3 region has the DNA TGTGCCAAAGCCGACAGAAACTATGGCTACACCTTC. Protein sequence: CAKADRNYGYTF.

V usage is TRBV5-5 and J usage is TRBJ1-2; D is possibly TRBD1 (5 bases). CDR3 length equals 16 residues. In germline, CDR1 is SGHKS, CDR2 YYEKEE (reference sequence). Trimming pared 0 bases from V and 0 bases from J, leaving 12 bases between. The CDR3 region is CASSLGSGVANYGYTF. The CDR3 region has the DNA TGTGCCAGCAGCTTGGGATCGGGGGTTGCTAACTATGGCTACACCTTC.

The CDR3 DNA is TGTGCCAGCAGCTTAGGAGTCTCGGACAGGAGGTGGGAAAAACTGTTTTTT. Its protein is CASSLGVSDRRWEKLFF. This chain uses TRBV11-2 with TRBJ1-4, with 7 bases identical to TRBD1. The V gene's germline CDR1 is SGHAT and CDR2 FQNNGV. J was trimmed by 8 bases and V by 1 base; bases with no gene match: 13. The CDR3 sequence is 17 residues long. The variable domain in full, completed from reference TRBV11-2 and TRBJ1-4, reads EAGVAQSPRYKIIEKRQSVAFWCNPISGHATLYWYQQILGQGPKLLIQFQNNGVVDDSQLPKDRFSAERLKGVDSTLKIQPAKLEDSAVYLCASSLGVSDRRWEKLFFGSGTQLSVL.

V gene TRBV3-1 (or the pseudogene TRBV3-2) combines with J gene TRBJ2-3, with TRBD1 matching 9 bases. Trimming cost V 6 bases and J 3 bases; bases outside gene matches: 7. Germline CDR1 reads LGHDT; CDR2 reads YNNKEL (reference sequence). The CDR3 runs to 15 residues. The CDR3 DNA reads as TGTGCCAGCAGTGTAAAGACAGGGGGGACAGATACGCAGTATTTT. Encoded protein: CASSVKTGGTDTQYF.

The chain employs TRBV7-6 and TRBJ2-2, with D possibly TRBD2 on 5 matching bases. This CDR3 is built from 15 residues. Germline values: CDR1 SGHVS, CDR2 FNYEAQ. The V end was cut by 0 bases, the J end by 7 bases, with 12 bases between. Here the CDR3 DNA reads TGTGCCAGCAGCTTAGCGCGGGTCCCGAACGGGGAGCTGTTTTTT. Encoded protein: CASSLARVPNGELFF.

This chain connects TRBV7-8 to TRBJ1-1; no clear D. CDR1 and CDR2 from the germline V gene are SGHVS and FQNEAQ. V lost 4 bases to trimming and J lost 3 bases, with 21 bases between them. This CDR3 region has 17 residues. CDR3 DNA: TGTGCCAGCAGCTCAACCCCTATAAGTGTGGCGGACACTGAAGCTTTCTTT. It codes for CASSSTPISVADTEAFF.

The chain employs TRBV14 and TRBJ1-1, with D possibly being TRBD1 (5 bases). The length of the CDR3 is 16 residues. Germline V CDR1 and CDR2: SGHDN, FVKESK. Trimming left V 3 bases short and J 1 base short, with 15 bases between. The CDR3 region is CASSQYRPLSNTEAFF. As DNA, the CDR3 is TGTGCCAGCAGCCAGTACAGGCCCCTCTCGAACACTGAAGCTTTCTTT.

The DNA of the CDR3 is TGTGCCAGCAGTGAAGCGCACAGCGGGACCCACGAGCAGTACTTC. The encoded protein is CASSEAHSGTHEQYF. V and J are TRBV6-1 and TRBJ2-7; 7 bases map to TRBD2. The CDR3 is 15 residues long. CDR1 MNHNS and CDR2 SASEGT come from the germline V gene. J was trimmed by 5 bases and V by 0 bases; bases with no gene match: 7.

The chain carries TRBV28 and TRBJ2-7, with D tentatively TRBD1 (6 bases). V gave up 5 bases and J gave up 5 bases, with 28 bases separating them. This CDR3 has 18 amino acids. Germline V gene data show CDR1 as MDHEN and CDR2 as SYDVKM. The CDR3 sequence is CASSGPQSQGFRAHEQYF. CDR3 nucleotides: TGTGCCAGCAGTGGACCACAGTCACAGGGCTTCCGTGCCCACGAGCAGTACTTC.

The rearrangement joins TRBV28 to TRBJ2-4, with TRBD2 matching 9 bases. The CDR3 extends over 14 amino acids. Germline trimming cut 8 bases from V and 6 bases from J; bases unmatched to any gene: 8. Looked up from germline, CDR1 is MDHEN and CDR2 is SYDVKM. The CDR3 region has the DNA TGTGCCAGCCATGAGAGCGGGAGGATAAACATTCAGTACTTC. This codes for CASHESGRINIQYF.